Sequencing of this T cell receptor (beta chain) was carried out in a study of blood T cells in healthy people across ages. Trimming removed 5 bases from V and 5 bases from J; junction bases left unmatched: 4. The CDR3 extends over 15 amino acids. This clonotype was seen a few times. Then a second PCR, running roughly 6 to 11 cycles, was carried out with a sample-barcoded 5' primer and a J-beta primer mix. TCRdb passed the 5' RACE reads through MiXCR, listing each CDR3 protein once. The sample records about 1.6 million distinct CDR3 sequences, 30% to 40% being singletons. Material for sequencing was blood. The receptor was isolated from a woman in her twenties or thirties in good health. This chain links TRBV12-3 or TRBV12-4 with TRBJ2-3, with 13 bases matching TRBD2. In DNA form, the CDR3 reads TGTGCCAGCAGTATGGGACTAGCGGGGAGAGATACGCAGTATTTT. It codes for CASSMGLAGRDTQYF.